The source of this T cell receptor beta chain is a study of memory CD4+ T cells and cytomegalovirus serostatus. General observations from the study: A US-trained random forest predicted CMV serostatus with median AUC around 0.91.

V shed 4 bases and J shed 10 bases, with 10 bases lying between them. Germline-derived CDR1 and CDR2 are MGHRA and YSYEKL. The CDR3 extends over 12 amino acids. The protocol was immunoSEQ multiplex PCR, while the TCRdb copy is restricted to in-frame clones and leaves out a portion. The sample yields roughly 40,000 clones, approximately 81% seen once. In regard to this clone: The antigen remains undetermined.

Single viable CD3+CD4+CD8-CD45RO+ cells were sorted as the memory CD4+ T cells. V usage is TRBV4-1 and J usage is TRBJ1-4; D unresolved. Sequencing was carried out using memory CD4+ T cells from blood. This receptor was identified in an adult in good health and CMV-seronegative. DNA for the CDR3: TGCGCCAGCAGCCCCGTGGCCGGAAAACTGTTTTTT. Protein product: CASSPVAGKLFF.